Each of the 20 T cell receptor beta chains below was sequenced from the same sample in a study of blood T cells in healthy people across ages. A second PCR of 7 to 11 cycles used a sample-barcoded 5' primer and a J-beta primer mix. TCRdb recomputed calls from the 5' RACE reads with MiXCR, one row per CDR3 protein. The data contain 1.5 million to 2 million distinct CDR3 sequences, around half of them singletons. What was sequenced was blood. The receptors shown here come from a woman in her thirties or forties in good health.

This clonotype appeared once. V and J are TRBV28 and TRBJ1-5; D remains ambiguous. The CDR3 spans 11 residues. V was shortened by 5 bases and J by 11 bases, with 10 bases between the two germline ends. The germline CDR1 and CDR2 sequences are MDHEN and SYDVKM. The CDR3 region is CASSPRGAQHF. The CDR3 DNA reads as TGTGCCAGCAGTCCCCGGGGAGCCCAGCATTTT.

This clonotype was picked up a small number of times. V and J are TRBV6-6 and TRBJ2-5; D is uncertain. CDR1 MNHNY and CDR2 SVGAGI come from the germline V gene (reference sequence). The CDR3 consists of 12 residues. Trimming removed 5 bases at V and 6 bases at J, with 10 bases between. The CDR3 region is CASSHDGQTQYF. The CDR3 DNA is TGTGCCAGCAGTCACGACGGTCAGACCCAGTACTTC.

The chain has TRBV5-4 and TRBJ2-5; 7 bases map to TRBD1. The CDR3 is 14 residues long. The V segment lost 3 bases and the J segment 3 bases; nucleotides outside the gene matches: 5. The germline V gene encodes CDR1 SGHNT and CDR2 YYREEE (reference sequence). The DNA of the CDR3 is TGTGCCAGCAGCTCCCAGCAGGGGGAAGAGACCCAGTACTTC. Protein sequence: CASSSQQGEETQYF.

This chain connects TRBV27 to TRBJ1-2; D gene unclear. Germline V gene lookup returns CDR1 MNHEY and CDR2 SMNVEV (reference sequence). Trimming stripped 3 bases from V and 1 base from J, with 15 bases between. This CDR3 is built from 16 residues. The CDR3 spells CASSFLKQRDNYGYTF. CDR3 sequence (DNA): TGTGCCAGCAGTTTTCTGAAACAGAGAGATAACTATGGCTACACCTTC.

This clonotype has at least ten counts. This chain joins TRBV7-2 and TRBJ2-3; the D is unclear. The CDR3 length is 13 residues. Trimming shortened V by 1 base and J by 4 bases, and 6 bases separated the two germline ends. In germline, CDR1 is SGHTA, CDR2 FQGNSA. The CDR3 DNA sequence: TGTGCCAGCAGCTTAGGTCCGGCAGATACGCAGTATTTT. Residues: CASSLGPADTQYF.

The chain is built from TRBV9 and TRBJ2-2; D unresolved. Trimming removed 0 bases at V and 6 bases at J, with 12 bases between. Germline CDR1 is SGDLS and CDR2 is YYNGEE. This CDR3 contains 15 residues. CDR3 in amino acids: CASSVVMGSPGELFF. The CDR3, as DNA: TGTGCCAGCAGCGTAGTAATGGGTTCACCCGGGGAGCTGTTTTTT. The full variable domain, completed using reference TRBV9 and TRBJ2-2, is DSGVTQTPKHLITATGQRVTLRCSPRSGDLSVYWYQQSLDQGLQFLIQYYNGEERAKGNILERFSAQQFPDLHSELNLSSLELGDSALYFCASSVVMGSPGELFFGEGSRLTVL.

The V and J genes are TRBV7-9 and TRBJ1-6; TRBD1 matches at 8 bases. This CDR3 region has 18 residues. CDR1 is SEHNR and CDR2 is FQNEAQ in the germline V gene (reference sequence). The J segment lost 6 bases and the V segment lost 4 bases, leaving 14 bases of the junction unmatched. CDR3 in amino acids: CASSSILPRDRSNSPLHF. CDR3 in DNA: TGTGCCAGCAGCTCGATTCTTCCCCGGGACAGGAGTAATTCACCCCTCCACTTT.

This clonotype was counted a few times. The CDR3 region has the DNA TGTGCCAGCAGCTCCGGGGCCAGGGGAGGGAGTACGCAGTATTTT. It specifies CASSSGARGGSTQYF. The chain is built from TRBV7-2 and TRBJ2-3; TRBD2 is a possible D gene (7 bases). V was clipped by 4 bases and J by 8 bases, with 19 bases between them. The CDR3 sequence is 15 residues long. CDR1 is SGHTA and CDR2 is FQGNSA in the germline V gene. Looking up the rest from reference TRBV7-2 and TRBJ2-3 gives the full variable domain: GAGVSQSPSNKVTEKGKDVELRCDPISGHTALYWYRQSLGQGLEFLIYFQGNSAPDKSGLPSDRFSAERTGGSVSTLTIQRTQQEDSAVYLCASSSGARGGSTQYFGPGTRLTVL.

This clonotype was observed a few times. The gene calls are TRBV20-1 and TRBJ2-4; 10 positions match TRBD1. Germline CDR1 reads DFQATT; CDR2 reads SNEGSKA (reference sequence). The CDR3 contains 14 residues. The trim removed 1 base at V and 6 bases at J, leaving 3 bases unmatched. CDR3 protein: CSARVGDRGNIQYF. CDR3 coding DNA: TGCAGTGCTAGAGTGGGGGACAGGGGAAACATTCAGTACTTC.

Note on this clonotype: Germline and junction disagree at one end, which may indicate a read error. The CDR3 DNA is TGTGCCAGCAATTACTCGGACAGGGGCGCCCACGAGCAGTACTTC. Protein: CASNYSDRGAHEQYF. The V gene is TRBV6-5, the J gene TRBJ2-7; 9 positions match TRBD1. This CDR3 has 15 residues. CDR1 MNHEY and CDR2 SVGAGI come from the germline V gene.

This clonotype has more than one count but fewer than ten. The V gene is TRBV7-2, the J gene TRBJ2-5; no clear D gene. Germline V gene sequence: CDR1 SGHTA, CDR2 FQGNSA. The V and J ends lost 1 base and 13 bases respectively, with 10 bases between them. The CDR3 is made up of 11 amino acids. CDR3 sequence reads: CASSLVGAPYF. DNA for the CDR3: TGTGCCAGCAGCTTAGTTGGAGCCCCGTACTTC. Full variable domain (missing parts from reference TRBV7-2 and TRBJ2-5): GAGVSQSPSNKVTEKGKDVELRCDPISGHTALYWYRQSLGQGLEFLIYFQGNSAPDKSGLPSDRFSAERTGGSVSTLTIQRTQQEDSAVYLCASSLVGAPYFGPGTRLLVL.

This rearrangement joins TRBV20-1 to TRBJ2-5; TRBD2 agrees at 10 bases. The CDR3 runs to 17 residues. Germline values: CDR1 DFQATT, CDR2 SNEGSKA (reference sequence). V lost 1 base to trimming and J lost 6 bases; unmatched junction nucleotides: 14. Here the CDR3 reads CSARGPGWLAGVKTQYF. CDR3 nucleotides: TGCAGTGCTAGAGGTCCTGGATGGCTAGCGGGGGTGAAGACCCAGTACTTC.

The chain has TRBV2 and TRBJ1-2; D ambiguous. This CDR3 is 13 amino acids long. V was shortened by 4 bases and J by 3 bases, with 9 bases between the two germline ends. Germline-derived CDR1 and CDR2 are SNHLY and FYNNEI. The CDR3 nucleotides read TGTGCCAGCAGTGCCTCAGGAGACTATGGCTACACCTTC. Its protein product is CASSASGDYGYTF. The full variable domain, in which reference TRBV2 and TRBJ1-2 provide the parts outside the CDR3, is EPEVTQTPSHQVTQMGQEVILRCVPISNHLYFYWYRQILGQKVEFLVSFYNNEISEKSEIFDDQFSVERPDGSNFTLKIRSTKLEDSAMYFCASSASGDYGYTFGSGTRLTVV.

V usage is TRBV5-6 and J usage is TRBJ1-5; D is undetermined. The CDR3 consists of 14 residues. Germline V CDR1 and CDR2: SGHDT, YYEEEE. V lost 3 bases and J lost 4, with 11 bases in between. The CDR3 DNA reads TGTGCCAGCAGCTCGGTAACACAAAATCAGCCCCAGCATTTT. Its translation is CASSSVTQNQPQHF.

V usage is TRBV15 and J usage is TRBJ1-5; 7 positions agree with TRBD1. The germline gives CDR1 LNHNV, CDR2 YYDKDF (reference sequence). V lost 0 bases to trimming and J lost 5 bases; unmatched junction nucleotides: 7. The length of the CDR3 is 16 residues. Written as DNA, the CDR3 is TGTGCCACCAGCAGAGATCCATCAGGGGGGGATCAGCCCCAGCATTTT. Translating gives CATSRDPSGGDQPQHF.

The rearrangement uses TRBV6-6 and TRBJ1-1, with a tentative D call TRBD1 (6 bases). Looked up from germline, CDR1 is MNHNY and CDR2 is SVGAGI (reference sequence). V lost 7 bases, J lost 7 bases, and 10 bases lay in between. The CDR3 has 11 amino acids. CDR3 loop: CASTGAGEAFF. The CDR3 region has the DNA TGTGCCAGCACGGGGGCGGGTGAAGCTTTCTTT.

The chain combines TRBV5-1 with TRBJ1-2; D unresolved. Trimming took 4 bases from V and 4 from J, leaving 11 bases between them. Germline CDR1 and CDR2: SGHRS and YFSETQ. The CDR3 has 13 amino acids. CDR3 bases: TGCGCCAGCAGCGTGGAGGCCCGCTATGGCTACACCTTC. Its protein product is CASSVEARYGYTF.

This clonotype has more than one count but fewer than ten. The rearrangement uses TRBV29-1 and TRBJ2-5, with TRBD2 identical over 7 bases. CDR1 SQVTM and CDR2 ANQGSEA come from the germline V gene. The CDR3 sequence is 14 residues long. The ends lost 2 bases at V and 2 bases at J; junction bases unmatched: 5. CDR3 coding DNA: TGCAGCGTTGAACTAGCGGCGGCACAAGAGACCCAGTACTTC. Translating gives CSVELAAAQETQYF. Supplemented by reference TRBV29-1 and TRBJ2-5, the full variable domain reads SAVISQKPSRDICQRGTSLTIQCQVDSQVTMMFWYRQQPGQSLTLIATANQGSEATYESGFVIDKFPISRPNLTFSTLTVSNMSPEDSSIYLCSVELAAAQETQYFGPGTRLLVL.

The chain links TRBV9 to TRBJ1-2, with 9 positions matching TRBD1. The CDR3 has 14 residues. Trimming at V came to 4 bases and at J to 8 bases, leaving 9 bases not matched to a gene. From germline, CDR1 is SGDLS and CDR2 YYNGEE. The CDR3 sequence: CASSNRDRDGGYTF. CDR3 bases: TGTGCCAGCAGCAACCGGGACAGGGATGGAGGCTACACCTTC.

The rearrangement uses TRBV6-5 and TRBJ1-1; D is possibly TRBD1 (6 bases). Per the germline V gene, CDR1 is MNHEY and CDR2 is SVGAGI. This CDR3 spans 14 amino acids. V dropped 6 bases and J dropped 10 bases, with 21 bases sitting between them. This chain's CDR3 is CASSPPQGPYGAFF. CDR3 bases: TGTGCCAGCAGCCCCCCACAGGGACCCTACGGAGCTTTCTTT.